Sequencing of this TCR beta chain was carried out in a study of shared clonotypes between healthy human individuals. Regarding the study as a whole: Between a handful of donors, naive CD4 clonotypes were shared at a level of about 5%. Estimated richness values were generally larger in naive subsets than in memory subsets.

In the source study's methods: Filtering differed, since immunoSEQ gave only junction sequences and no quality scores. Clones were sequenced by immunoSEQ multiplex PCR, and TCRdb holds only the in-frame ones, with some missing. The DNA was the basis for D and trimming; V, J and clone size are from that table. The sample holds 850,000 to 1,200,000 clones; roughly 75% are singletons and the top ten take roughly 1.5%. The J segment lost 10 bases and the V segment lost 1 base, leaving 12 bases of the junction unmatched. Germline CDR1 SGDLS, CDR2 YYNGEE. The CDR3 sequence is 15 residues long. On this clone: The target antigen is unknown.

The chain joins TRBV9 to TRBJ1-1; 8 bases are a match to TRBD1. The source of this sequence is a man younger than 35 in good health. Sequencing was done on a sample of memory CD4+ T cells sorted from blood. Subset in this sample: CD45RA-negative fraction. In nucleotides, the CDR3 is TGTGCCAGCAGCGTAAGCGGACAGGGAGCTCTCACAGCTTTCTTT. Protein: CASSVSGQGALTAFF.